Following are 17 T cell receptor beta chains from one sample sequenced in a study of cytomegalovirus exposure and HLA in healthy donors. PCR amplification relied on 60 Vbeta primers (plus 13 Jbeta primers). The repertoire was sequenced with immunoSEQ multiplex PCR; TCRdb's copy has only in-frame clones and lacks some. This sample has nearly 110,000 clones, with around three quarters found just once. Sequencing used PBMCs. These receptors all stem from a woman aged 50 to 60 in good health and CMV-seropositive.

This clone has a handful of counts. As DNA, the CDR3 is TGCGCCAGCAGCCAAGGTGGACCCCGGGACAGGGGGCTTAACACTGAAGCTTTCTTT. Protein product: CASSQGGPRDRGLNTEAFF. The chain carries TRBV4-3 and TRBJ1-1; 12 positions match TRBD1. The CDR3 has 19 residues. With V trimmed by 1 base and J by 2 bases, 11 bases remained unmatched. CDR1 is LGHNA, CDR2 YSLEER, per germline.

V gene TRBV15 combines with J gene TRBJ2-2; D remains unclear. This CDR3 has 16 residues. Per the germline V gene, CDR1 is LNHNV and CDR2 is YYDKDF (reference sequence). With 1 base removed from V and 2 bases from J, the gap between germline ends came to 11 bases. CDR3 bases: TGTGCCACCAGCAGAGGGGCCCTCGAAAACACCGGGGAGCTGTTTTTT. Its translation is CATSRGALENTGELFF.

The V gene is TRBV2, the J gene TRBJ1-5; D is ambiguous. The CDR3 covers 15 residues. V was trimmed by 6 bases and J by 2 bases, leaving 14 bases between them. Germline V gene data show CDR1 as SNHLY and CDR2 as FYNNEI. The CDR3 sequence: CASRQRPWGNQPQHF. The DNA of the CDR3 is TGTGCCAGCAGGCAGCGCCCTTGGGGCAATCAGCCCCAGCATTTT.

The chain's CDR3 is CASRPGTGGGNIQYF. CDR3 coding DNA: TGTGCCAGCAGACCCGGGACAGGGGGCGGCAACATTCAGTACTTC. J is TRBJ2-4 and V is TRBV6-5, with TRBD1 matching over 12 bases. The CDR3 sequence is 15 residues long. Germline V gene data show CDR1 as MNHEY and CDR2 as SVGAGI. The ends lost 6 bases at V and 7 bases at J; junction bases unmatched: 7.

This chain connects TRBV18 to TRBJ1-5, with TRBD1 identical over 7 bases. The CDR3 covers 13 residues. V shed 4 bases and J 4 bases; nucleotides not matched to a gene: 1. Germline assignment: CDR1 KGHSH and CDR2 LQKENI. CDR3 loop: CASSLQGNQPQHF. The CDR3 nucleotides read TGTGCCAGCTCACTACAGGGGAATCAGCCCCAGCATTTT.

The V call is TRBV13, the J call TRBJ1-3; D uncertain. The CDR3 contains 15 residues. V was clipped by 1 base and J by 4 bases, with 11 bases between them. Germline values: CDR1 PRHDT, CDR2 FYEKMQ (reference sequence). The CDR3 nucleotides are TGTGCCAGCAGCTTAGAGTCGGTTTCCGGAAACACCATATATTTT. Encoded protein: CASSLESVSGNTIYF.

The V and J genes are TRBV5-1 and TRBJ1-2, with TRBD1 as a possible D gene (6 bases). Germline loops: CDR1 SGHRS, CDR2 YFSETQ. The CDR3 length is 16 residues. Trimming removed 2 bases from V and 4 bases from J, with 18 bases in between. The CDR3 is CASSLGPQGNLYGYTF. DNA of the CDR3: TGCGCCAGCAGCTTAGGCCCCCAGGGGAACCTCTATGGCTACACCTTC.

This chain joins TRBV19 and TRBJ1-1; 7 positions agree with TRBD1. V was pared by 4 bases and J by 7 bases, with 6 bases of the junction left unmatched. The germline V gene has CDR1 LNHDA and CDR2 SQIVND (reference sequence). The CDR3 loop spans 13 amino acids. CDR3 protein: CASSTDRVGEAFF. The CDR3, as DNA: TGTGCCAGTAGTACCGACAGGGTTGGTGAAGCTTTCTTT. Full variable domain (outside the CDR3, taken from reference TRBV19 and TRBJ1-1): DGGITQSPKYLFRKEGQNVTLSCEQNLNHDAMYWYRQDPGQGLRLIYYSQIVNDFQKGDIAEGYSVSREKKESFPLTVTSAQKNPTAFYLCASSTDRVGEAFFGQGTRLTVV.

The V gene is TRBV5-1, the J gene TRBJ2-7; the D gene is possibly TRBD1 (6 bases). This CDR3 has 13 amino acids. Trimming stripped 5 bases from V and 1 base from J, with 10 bases between. Germline V lookup: CDR1 SGHRS, CDR2 YFSETQ. In DNA form, the CDR3 reads TGCGCCAGCAGTCGAGGGGGATCCTACGAGCAGTACTTC. Translated, it gives CASSRGGSYEQYF.

Comment on this clone: A far larger clone is just one base off, so this is likely a read error. This chain joins TRBV10-3 and TRBJ1-1; D is uncertain. The CDR3 length is 13 residues. Germline values: CDR1 ENHRY, CDR2 SYGVKD. Here the CDR3 reads CAISDTLATEALF. CDR3 DNA sequence: TGTGCCATTTCCGACACTCTGGCCACTGAAGCTTTGTTT.

The chain is built from TRBV7-9 and TRBJ2-7, with TRBD2 as a possible D gene (6 bases). There are 13 residues in the CDR3. Looked up from germline, CDR1 is SEHNR and CDR2 is FQNEAQ (reference sequence). Trimming pared 6 bases from V and 5 bases from J, leaving 14 bases between. The CDR3 loop is CASSFSGRNEQYF. DNA for the CDR3: TGTGCCAGCAGTTTTTCGGGGAGGAACGAGCAGTACTTC.

This clone appeared a single time. The chain is built from TRBV19 and TRBJ1-6; 8 bases line up with TRBD1. Germline V lookup: CDR1 LNHDA, CDR2 SQIVND (reference sequence). The junction had 6 bases not matched to a gene; V was cut back by 3 bases and J by 8 bases. The CDR3 runs to 15 residues. The CDR3 DNA follows: TGTGCCAGTAGTATTTCGGGACAGGTTTATTCACCCCTCCACTTT. Amino acid sequence: CASSISGQVYSPLHF.

The chain joins TRBV10-3 to TRBJ2-2; D is ambiguous. V lost 10 bases and J 5 bases, leaving 11 bases between the germline ends. Germline V lookup: CDR1 ENHRY, CDR2 SYGVKD. This CDR3 has 12 amino acids. The CDR3 here is CATQRGTGELFF. The DNA of the CDR3 is TGTGCCACCCAAAGAGGAACCGGGGAGCTGTTTTTT.

The rearrangement joins TRBV11-2 to TRBJ2-3, with TRBD2 matching over 11 bases. Per the germline V gene, CDR1 is SGHAT and CDR2 is FQNNGV. The CDR3 runs to 13 residues. The V and J ends lost 7 bases and 4 bases, in that order; junction bases with no gene match: 1. The CDR3, as DNA: TGTGCCAGCAATAGCGGGGGGGCAGATACGCAGTATTTT. Protein: CASNSGGADTQYF.

The V gene is TRBV7-2, the J gene TRBJ1-6; D call uncertain. Trimming removed 5 bases from V and 12 bases from J, with 17 bases in between. This CDR3 has 14 amino acids. CDR1 is SGHTA, CDR2 FQGNSA, per germline. CDR3 protein: CASSAPGNQRPLHF. The CDR3 nucleotides read TGTGCCAGCAGCGCCCCGGGGAATCAGAGACCCCTCCACTTT.

V gene TRBV2 combines with J gene TRBJ1-1, with TRBD1 matching over 9 bases. V lost 6 bases and J lost 3; bases outside the gene matches: 2. Germline CDR1 reads SNHLY; CDR2 reads FYNNEI. The CDR3 consists of 13 residues. This CDR3 is CASRTGGYTEAFF. Here the CDR3 DNA reads TGTGCCAGCAGAACAGGGGGCTACACTGAAGCTTTCTTT. Complete variable domain (other parts from reference TRBV2 and TRBJ1-1): EPEVTQTPSHQVTQMGQEVILRCVPISNHLYFYWYRQILGQKVEFLVSFYNNEISEKSEIFDDQFSVERPDGSNFTLKIRSTKLEDSAMYFCASRTGGYTEAFFGQGTRLTVV.

This clone has more than one count but fewer than ten. The chain employs TRBV5-6 and TRBJ2-3, with D perhaps TRBD2 (6 bases). V was pared by 0 bases and J by 7 bases, with 9 bases between. Germline V gene sequence: CDR1 SGHDT, CDR2 YYEEEE. The CDR3 runs to 13 residues. CDR3 residues: CASSLGGEYTQYF. The CDR3, as DNA: TGTGCCAGCAGCTTGGGCGGGGAATATACGCAGTATTTT.